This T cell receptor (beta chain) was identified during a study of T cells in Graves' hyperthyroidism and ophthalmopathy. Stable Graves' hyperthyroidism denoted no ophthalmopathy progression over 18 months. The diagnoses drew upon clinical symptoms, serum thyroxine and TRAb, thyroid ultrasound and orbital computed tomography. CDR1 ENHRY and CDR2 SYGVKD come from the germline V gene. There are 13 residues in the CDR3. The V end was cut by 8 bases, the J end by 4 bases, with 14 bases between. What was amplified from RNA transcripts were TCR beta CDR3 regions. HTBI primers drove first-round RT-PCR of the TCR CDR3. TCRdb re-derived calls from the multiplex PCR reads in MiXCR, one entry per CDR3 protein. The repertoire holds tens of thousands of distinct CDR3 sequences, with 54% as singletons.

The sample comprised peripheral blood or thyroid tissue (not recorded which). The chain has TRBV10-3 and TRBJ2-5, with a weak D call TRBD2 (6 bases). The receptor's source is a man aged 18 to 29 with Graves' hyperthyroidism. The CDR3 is CAIAFLGGETQYF. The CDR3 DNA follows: TGTGCCATCGCCTTTTTGGGAGGAGAGACCCAGTACTTC.